Each of the 15 T cell receptor beta chains below was sequenced from the same sample in a study of T cells expressing NK-cell markers. TCRdb re-called the 5' RACE reads; one entry per CDR3 protein, DNA not given. The repertoire table contains 400,000 to 450,000 distinct CDR3 sequences. The specimen sequenced was blood T cells: a sorted CD56 or NKG2C T cell subset, CD4+ or CD8+ T cells, or bulk PBMC T cells (not recorded which). The receptor set was obtained from a woman between 18 and 70 years old in good health.

The chain links TRBV12-3 or TRBV12-4 to TRBJ2-7; TCRdb calls TRBD2, which cannot be checked without DNA. The CDR3 extends over 12 amino acids. The CDR3 region is CASASSSHEQYF.

V is TRBV20-1 and J is TRBJ2-5; there is no DNA to check the TCRdb D call of TRBD2. Germline V gene sequence: CDR1 DFQATT, CDR2 SNEGSKA (reference sequence). This CDR3 has 16 amino acids. The CDR3 loop is CSSLQTSGGVLETQYF.

This sequence joins TRBV20-1 and TRBJ2-3; TCRdb designates TRBD2, a call that cannot be tested without DNA. Germline CDR1 and CDR2: DFQATT and SNEGSKA (reference sequence). This CDR3 has 14 residues. The CDR3 sequence is CSARDSGMGDTQYF.

This chain connects TRBV20-1 to TRBJ2-3; TCRdb names TRBD2, which stays unverified in the absence of DNA. This CDR3 is 16 amino acids long. Germline V gene data show CDR1 as DFQATT and CDR2 as SNEGSKA (reference sequence). This CDR3 reads CSARTSGGASTDTQYF.

The chain is built from TRBV29-1 and TRBJ2-7; TCRdb's D call of TRBD1 is untestable without DNA. CDR1 and CDR2 (germline): SQVTM, ANQGSEA. The CDR3 contains 13 residues. The CDR3 protein is CSSRTGEIGEQYF.

This chain links TRBV7-8 with TRBJ2-5; TCRdb calls TRBD2, which cannot be checked without DNA. The CDR3 contains 11 residues. Looked up from germline, CDR1 is SGHVS and CDR2 is FQNEAQ. The CDR3 reads CASTLRETRDF.

V usage is TRBV29-1 and J usage is TRBJ2-1; the TCRdb call, TRBD2, lacks DNA for checking. The germline V gene has CDR1 SQVTM and CDR2 ANQGSEA. The CDR3 covers 14 residues. CDR3 protein: CSVESSGRINEQFF.

The V and J genes are TRBV10-3 and TRBJ2-1; the TRBD2 assignment by TCRdb is unverifiable without DNA. The CDR3 has 13 residues. The V gene's germline CDR1 is ENHRY and CDR2 SYGVKD. The CDR3 reads CAISGLAGGPVFF.

This rearrangement joins TRBV5-6 to TRBJ1-5. This CDR3 is built from 15 residues. The germline gives CDR1 SGHDT, CDR2 YYEEEE. CDR3 protein: CASSLAAGSNQPQHF.

The rearrangement links TRBV5-1 to TRBJ2-5; TCRdb designates TRBD1, a call that cannot be tested without DNA. Germline CDR1 is SGHRS and CDR2 is YFSETQ. This CDR3 region has 14 residues. CDR3: CASSTGQGQETQYF.

The V and J genes are TRBV20-1 and TRBJ2-5; TCRdb selects TRBD1, and the lack of DNA leaves this call unchecked. The CDR3 has 13 residues. Germline V gene sequence: CDR1 DFQATT, CDR2 SNEGSKA (reference sequence). CDR3 in amino acids: CSAQGRVRETQYF.

This chain joins TRBV29-1 and TRBJ2-3; TCRdb names TRBD2, which stays unverified in the absence of DNA. This CDR3 spans 17 amino acids. Germline V gives CDR1 SQVTM, CDR2 ANQGSEA. The CDR3 here is CSVVQREVIPSTDTQYF.

The J gene is TRBJ1-2, the V gene TRBV5-1. Germline V CDR1 and CDR2: SGHRS, YFSETQ. The CDR3 has 15 residues. The CDR3 reads CASSLRGYKNYGYTF. The full variable domain, completed using reference TRBV5-1 and TRBJ1-2, is KAGVTQTPRYLIKTRGQQVTLSCSPISGHRSVSWYQQTPGQGLQFLFEYFSETQRNKGNFPGRFSGRQFSNSRSEMNVSTLELGDSALYLCASSLRGYKNYGYTFGSGTRLTVV.

The gene calls are TRBV6-5 and TRBJ2-5; TCRdb calls TRBD1, which cannot be checked without DNA. Per the germline V gene, CDR1 is MNHEY and CDR2 is SVGAGI. This CDR3 is built from 12 residues. CDR3: CASRNRSETQYF.

This rearrangement joins TRBV6-2 or TRBV6-3 to TRBJ1-6; TCRdb designates TRBD1, a call that cannot be tested without DNA. This CDR3 is built from 15 residues. The V gene's germline CDR1 is MNHEY and CDR2 SVGEGT. The CDR3: CASSWGQGDNSPLHF.